This TCR beta chain was sequenced for a study of T-cell memory formation after mild COVID-19. Study background: Largely donor-specific TCR clusters were found.

Constant-segment primers served in 5'RACE that generated TCR alpha and TCR beta cDNA libraries bearing sample barcodes and UMIs. From the 5' RACE reads, TCRdb called clonotypes with MiXCR, one entry per CDR3 protein. The sample lists roughly 400,000 distinct CDR3 sequences, 18% occurring once. This clonotype was counted a few times. Antigen specificity is unknown. Overall study findings and caveats: CD4+ bias marked clones expanding day 15 to 37, unlike balanced contracting clones.

CDR3 length equals 17 residues. Trimming removed 4 bases at V and 5 bases at J, with 23 bases between. Germline V lookup: CDR1 SGHRS, CDR2 YFSETQ. Source material: PBMCs or a T cell subset sorted from them (not recorded which). The gene calls are TRBV5-1 and TRBJ2-3; the D is unclear. This TCR came from a man between 18 and 29 years old who had mild COVID-19 (a few samples of this study predate the infection). Cell type and time point are not known. CDR3: CASSPAQGKAGGDTQYF. The CDR3 DNA reads TGCGCCAGCAGCCCAGCTCAAGGGAAAGCTGGCGGAGATACGCAGTATTTT.